This entry concerns a single TCR beta chain. This PCR relied on a set of 60 Vbeta primers and 13 Jbeta primers. Some clones are missing from TCRdb's copy, which holds only in-frame ones; the method was immunoSEQ multiplex PCR. The sample consists of 89,000 or so clones, more than 70% of them appearing once. The record originates from a study of cytomegalovirus exposure and HLA in healthy donors. Study as a whole: An analysis done earlier identified about 120 million unique TCR beta sequences from around 180 million T cells.

What was sequenced was PBMCs. This receptor was taken from a man younger than 30 in good health and CMV-seropositive.

This CDR3 is CASSLGGSSGNTIYF. CDR3 sequence (DNA): TGTGCCAGCAGCTTGGGGGGAAGCTCTGGAAACACCATATATTTT. The chain recombines TRBV11-2 with TRBJ1-3, with D perhaps TRBD1 (5 bases). The CDR3 has 15 amino acids. The ends were cut back, 3 bases at V and 0 bases at J, with 9 bases in the middle. Germline V CDR1 and CDR2: SGHAT, FQNNGV.